The clone carrying this T cell receptor (beta chain) was counted a few times. Its antigen remains unidentified. RNA, once extracted, was reverse transcribed into cDNA for use as the sequencing template. Produced via immunoSEQ multiplex PCR; TCRdb's table is partial and in-frame only. The repertoire consists of more than 90,000 clones, with more than 30% occurring once and the leading ten covering approximately 3%. The data belong to a study of CD8+ T cells in alopecia areata. Study summary: Those patients who were treated received oral tofacitinib, which was given at 5 to 10 mg twice daily for moderate-to-severe alopecia areata. Tofacitinib lasted 6 to 18 months, then 6 months off drug.

Germline CDR1 reads SGHVS; CDR2 reads FQNEAQ. This CDR3 comprises 18 residues. Trimming at V came to 1 base and at J to 0 bases, leaving 8 bases not matched to a gene. Study-level findings and limits: Clarity of TCR sharing across patients fell short of that in mice, possibly HLA-related.

Alopecia areata patients provided lesional scalp punch biopsies and peripheral blood. The receptor's source is a human donor with alopecia areata. The J gene is TRBJ1-3, the V gene TRBV7-8; 8 nucleotides match TRBD1. The sample taken for sequencing was CD4+ T cells sorted from blood. CDR3 sequence: CASSLVIGQGHSGNTIYF. The CDR3 DNA sequence: TGTGCCAGCAGCTTAGTAATTGGACAGGGCCACTCTGGAAACACCATATATTTT.